A selection of T cell receptor beta chains follows, all from one sample in a study of cytomegalovirus exposure and HLA in healthy donors. The data were produced by immunoSEQ multiplex PCR, yet TCRdb's version contains in-frame clones alone and is incomplete. The data contain tens of thousands of clones, roughly 82% of them singletons. Specimen: PBMCs. The receptor set was obtained from a man aged 25-45 years in good health and CMV-seropositive. The CDR3 runs from the conserved cysteine through the conserved F or W. D genes are given only for firm matches. The size of a clone is reported for some rows only, either as once, few or many, or as a class for expanded clones.

j_call clone_size v_call d_call cdr3_aa cdr3_nt
TRBJ1-3 NA TRBV5-6 NA CASSLSGTPISGNTIYF TGTGCCAGCAGCTTATCCGGGACTCCAATCTCTGGAAACACCATATATTTT
TRBJ2-2 NA TRBV11-2 NA CASSLGGGNTGELFF TGTGCCAGCAGCTTAGGAGGAGGGAACACCGGGGAGCTGTTTTTT
TRBJ2-1 NA TRBV7-7 TRBD2 CASSLGLAGVNEQFF TGTGCCAGCAGCCTGGGACTAGCGGGAGTCAATGAGCAGTTCTTC
TRBJ2-7 few TRBV2 NA CASSAGAVQSYEQYF TGTGCCAGCAGTGCCGGAGCGGTCCAGTCCTACGAGCAGTACTTC
TRBJ2-1 NA TRBV5-1 TRBD2 CASSLGLAGDEQFF TGCGCCAGCAGCTTGGGACTAGCGGGAGACGAGCAGTTCTTC
TRBJ2-7 NA TRBV6-5 TRBD1 CASEYRGSYEQYF TGTGCCAGCGAATACAGGGGCTCCTACGAGCAGTACTTC
TRBJ1-1 NA TRBV15 TRBD1 CATSRDRGLNTEAFF TGTGCCACCAGCAGGGACAGGGGGCTTAACACTGAAGCTTTCTTT
TRBJ2-7 few TRBV2 NA CASTDRGRSPHEQYF TGTGCCAGCACCGACCGAGGGAGGTCTCCCCACGAGCAGTACTTC
TRBJ2-3 NA TRBV29-1 TRBD2 CSAGFGTTSTDTQYF TGCAGCGCTGGCTTCGGGACTACATCCACAGATACGCAGTATTTT
TRBJ2-5 NA TRBV9 NA CASSVDPEGRETQYF TGTGCCAGCAGCGTAGACCCGGAGGGGAGGGAGACCCAGTACTTC
TRBJ1-1 NA TRBV10-3 NA CAIRGEGGWGTEAFF TGTGCCATCAGGGGCGAGGGAGGGTGGGGCACTGAAGCTTTCTTT
TRBJ2-5 NA TRBV5-5 TRBD1 CASSLLAGGLIETQYF TGTGCCAGCAGCTTGTTGGCAGGGGGCCTGATCGAGACCCAGTACTTC
TRBJ1-6 NA TRBV14 NA CASSQVSTLHF TGTGCCAGCAGCCAAGTTTCAACCCTCCACTTT
TRBJ2-7 NA TRBV30 NA CAWSGVGQYF TGTGCCTGGAGCGGGGTGGGGCAGTACTTC
TRBJ2-1 NA TRBV6-5 TRBD1 CASSDRGRGDEQFF TGTGCCAGCAGCGACAGGGGGCGCGGCGATGAGCAGTTCTTC
TRBJ1-5 once TRBV30 TRBD1 CAWSVGGTGNQPQHF TGTGCCTGGAGTGTAGGCGGGACAGGGAACCAGCCCCAGCATTTT
TRBJ2-2 once TRBV28 TRBD2 CASSDAGGTNTGELFF TGTGCCAGCAGTGACGCGGGAGGGACGAACACCGGGGAGCTGTTTTTT
TRBJ2-6 NA TRBV25-1 TRBD1 CASSEFGTGSSGANVLTF TGTGCCAGCAGTGAATTCGGGACAGGGAGCTCTGGGGCCAACGTCCTGACTTTC
TRBJ1-4 few TRBV5-6 NA CASSFPIILREKLFF TGTGCCAGCAGCTTCCCCATCATCCTCCGGGAAAAACTGTTTTTT
TRBJ2-3 NA TRBV25-1 TRBD2 CASSVSGRGTDTQYF TGTGCCAGCAGTGTGAGCGGGAGGGGTACAGATACGCAGTATTTT
TRBJ2-3 NA TRBV6-6 TRBD2 CASSAGVRPTDTQYF TGTGCCAGCAGTGCGGGGGTGCGGCCCACAGATACGCAGTATTTT
TRBJ2-2 NA TRBV5-1 TRBD1 CASTLRIPGQGNTGELFF TGCGCCAGCACCCTAAGGATCCCGGGACAGGGCAACACCGGGGAGCTGTTTTTT
TRBJ1-3 NA TRBV25-1 NA CASSAQGIGNTIYF TGTGCCAGCAGTGCACAGGGAATTGGAAACACCATATATTTT
TRBJ2-7 NA TRBV19 TRBD2 CASSPRLAGLSYEQYF TGTGCCAGTAGTCCCCGACTAGCGGGCCTCTCCTACGAGCAGTACTTC
TRBJ2-7 NA TRBV27 NA CASTNSAGSDEQYF TGTGCCAGCACAAATTCCGCGGGGTCTGACGAGCAGTACTTC
TRBJ1-3 few TRBV28 TRBD1 CASSQDRVVAIYF TGTGCCAGCAGTCAAGACAGGGTCGTCGCCATATATTTT
TRBJ2-2 NA TRBV29-1 TRBD1 CSVGNKHLGQLNTGELFF TGCAGCGTGGGAAACAAACACCTGGGACAGTTAAACACCGGGGAGCTGTTTTTT
TRBJ2-7 NA TRBV13 TRBD2 CASQREGPYEQYF TGTGCCAGCCAGCGGGAGGGCCCTTACGAGCAGTACTTC
TRBJ2-1 NA TRBV28 TRBD2 CASSSYQSGRQYNEQFF TGTGCCAGCAGTTCGTACCAGAGCGGGAGGCAATACAATGAGCAGTTCTTC
TRBJ1-6 NA TRBV5-4 TRBD1 CASSSPTGPNSPLHF TGTGCCAGCAGCTCTCCGACAGGGCCTAATTCACCCCTCCACTTT
TRBJ2-1 few TRBV5-1 NA CASIGGNNEQFF TGCGCCAGCATCGGGGGTAACAATGAGCAGTTCTTC
TRBJ2-2 few TRBV5-1 TRBD2 CASNSGSANTGELFF TGCGCCAGCAATAGCGGGAGTGCGAACACCGGGGAGCTGTTTTTT
TRBJ2-3 NA TRBV7-9 TRBD2 CASSPAGGITDTQYF TGTGCCAGCAGCCCAGCGGGAGGGATCACAGATACGCAGTATTTT
TRBJ2-5 NA TRBV6-6 TRBD2 CASRLSGLASQETQYF TGTGCCAGCAGGCTCAGCGGACTAGCATCTCAAGAGACCCAGTACTTC
TRBJ2-7 NA TRBV10-3 TRBD2 CAISGTSGSLVDEQYF TGTGCCATCAGTGGGACTAGCGGGAGTTTAGTCGACGAGCAGTACTTC
TRBJ1-1 NA TRBV27 NA CASSFSGMNTEAFF TGTGCCAGCAGTTTCAGCGGAATGAACACTGAAGCTTTCTTT
TRBJ1-2 NA TRBV7-9 TRBD1 CSSSLFTGQGDGYTF TGTTCCAGCAGCTTATTCACCGGACAGGGTGATGGCTACACCTTC
TRBJ1-4 NA TRBV11-2 NA CASSFRRFATNEKLFF TGTGCCAGCAGCTTCCGGAGATTTGCAACTAATGAAAAACTGTTTTTT
TRBJ2-2 NA TRBV9 NA CASSVFFTGELFF TGTGCCAGCAGCGTCTTCTTTACCGGGGAGCTGTTTTTT
TRBJ2-1 NA TRBV4-2 NA CASSQEGTGLSYNEQFF TGTGCCAGCAGCCAAGAAGGAACCGGACTATCCTACAATGAGCAGTTCTTC